This is a list of T cell receptor beta chains from one sample in a study of blood T cell repertoires in COVID-19. Libraries were prepared by immunoSEQ multiplex PCR; TCRdb keeps only in-frame clonotypes and omits some of them. Of 300,000 to 400,000 clones listed, roughly 88% are singletons. The specimen sequenced was PBMCs or T cells enriched from blood (not recorded which). The receptors were sampled from a man between 25 and 39 years old who had recovered from COVID-19. Both conserved end residues are part of each CDR3. D genes are given only for firm matches. Rows may omit the clone size; those that give it use once, few, many or a size class.

D: TRBD1; V: TRBV15; J: TRBJ1-5; size: few; DNA: TGTGCCACCAGCAGATCCGGGACAGCACTCAATCAGCCCCAGCATTTT; CDR3: CATSRSGTALNQPQHF
D: -; V: TRBV5-1; J: TRBJ2-2; size: -; DNA: TGCGCCAGCAGCTTGGAAGGGAGCACCGGGGAGCTGTTTTTT; CDR3: CASSLEGSTGELFF
D: -; V: TRBV3-1/TRBV3-2; J: TRBJ2-6; size: -; DNA: TGTGCCAGCAGCCTTCCCCTTAGCAGCTCTGGGGCCAACGTCCTGACTTTC; CDR3: CASSLPLSSSGANVLTF
D: -; V: TRBV6-5; J: TRBJ1-2; size: -; DNA: TGTGCCAGCAGCCTCGGAGTAAACTATGGCTACACCTTC; CDR3: CASSLGVNYGYTF
D: -; V: TRBV2; J: TRBJ1-3; size: -; DNA: TGTGCCAGCAGCAGCGGGGGGGGCGACACCATATATTTT; CDR3: CASSSGGGDTIYF
D: -; V: TRBV5-4; J: TRBJ1-2; size: -; DNA: TGTGCCAGCAGCTGGGGGGATGGCTACACCTTC; CDR3: CASSWGDGYTF
D: -; V: TRBV14; J: TRBJ2-5; size: once; DNA: TGTGCCAGCAGCCACCTTTCTGGGCCAGAAGAGACCCAGTACTTC; CDR3: CASSHLSGPEETQYF
D: -; V: TRBV4-2; J: TRBJ1-3; size: once; DNA: TGTGCCAGCAGCCAAGATTCGGGGGGCGCGAACACCATATATTTT; CDR3: CASSQDSGGANTIYF
D: -; V: TRBV2; J: TRBJ2-1; size: few; DNA: TGTGCCAGTGAGCGGATCTACAATGAGCAGTTCTTC; CDR3: CASERIYNEQFF
D: -; V: TRBV19; J: TRBJ1-2; size: -; DNA: TGTGCCAGTAGTTCTATGGGGGCGGGCGGCTACACCTTC; CDR3: CASSSMGAGGYTF
D: -; V: TRBV6-1; J: TRBJ1-3; size: -; DNA: TGTGCCAGCAGTGAAATTGGAGGGTTAAGAAACACCATATATTTT; CDR3: CASSEIGGLRNTIYF
D: TRBD2; V: TRBV7-2; J: TRBJ2-7; size: once; DNA: TGTGCCAGCAGCTTAGTAGCGGGGGGCCGGTACGAGCAGTACTTC; CDR3: CASSLVAGGRYEQYF
D: TRBD1; V: TRBV2; J: TRBJ1-1; size: -; DNA: TGTGCCAGCACCCAGGGGGCCCCGGTTTCGTTGAACACTGAAGCTTTCTTT; CDR3: CASTQGAPVSLNTEAFF
D: -; V: TRBV6-5; J: TRBJ1-6; size: -; DNA: TGTGCCAGCAGTTACTCCGGGAGTTCACCCCTCCACTTT; CDR3: CASSYSGSSPLHF
D: -; V: TRBV24-1; J: TRBJ2-4; size: -; DNA: TGTGCCACCAGCCGCGGAGGGAACATTCAGTACTTC; CDR3: CATSRGGNIQYF
D: TRBD1; V: TRBV19; J: TRBJ2-7; size: few; DNA: TGTGCCAGTAGTGGCCCGGGACAGGGGGTCCACGAGCAGTACTTC; CDR3: CASSGPGQGVHEQYF
D: -; V: TRBV24-1; J: TRBJ1-2; size: few; DNA: TGTGCCACCAGTGATTTGCCAGGAGGCGGCTACACCTTC; CDR3: CATSDLPGGGYTF
D: TRBD1; V: TRBV29-1; J: TRBJ2-3; size: once; DNA: TGCAGCGTTGACCCCGGGACAGGCAGCACAGATACGCAGTATTTT; CDR3: CSVDPGTGSTDTQYF
D: TRBD1; V: TRBV11-1; J: TRBJ1-6; size: -; DNA: TGTGCCAGCAGCTGGGACAGTAATAATTCACCCCTCCACTTT; CDR3: CASSWDSNNSPLHF
D: -; V: TRBV28; J: TRBJ2-7; size: -; DNA: TGTGCCAGCACGCGTGCGGGGACCTACGAGCAGTACTTC; CDR3: CASTRAGTYEQYF
D: TRBD1; V: TRBV28; J: TRBJ2-5; size: -; DNA: TGTGCCAGCAGTTTATCGGGACAGGGGACACAAGAGACCCAGTACTTC; CDR3: CASSLSGQGTQETQYF
D: -; V: TRBV24-1; J: TRBJ2-2; size: -; DNA: TGTGCCACCAGTGACCTACAGGGAACCGGGGAGCTGTTTTTT; CDR3: CATSDLQGTGELFF
D: -; V: TRBV19; J: TRBJ2-3; size: once; DNA: TGTGCCAGTAGTATTGGCACCCAGGCCACAGATACGCAGTATTTT; CDR3: CASSIGTQATDTQYF
D: TRBD1; V: TRBV15; J: TRBJ1-1; size: once; DNA: TGTGCCACCAGCAGAGGGACAGGGGGGAACACTGAAGCTTTCTTT; CDR3: CATSRGTGGNTEAFF
D: -; V: TRBV12-2; J: TRBJ1-5; size: -; DNA: TGTGCAGTAGTGCCCGGACAGAAGCCTTACGGCAATCAGCCCCAGCATTTT; CDR3: CAVVPGQKPYGNQPQHF
D: TRBD2; V: TRBV6-5; J: TRBJ2-1; size: once; DNA: TGTGCCAGCAGTTACGAGCTAGCGGCTTACAATGAGCAGTTCTTC; CDR3: CASSYELAAYNEQFF
D: TRBD2; V: TRBV12-5; J: TRBJ2-7; size: -; DNA: TGTGCTAGTGGTTCTAGCGGCGCTTCCTACGAGCAGTACTTC; CDR3: CASGSSGASYEQYF
D: -; V: TRBV28; J: TRBJ2-7; size: once; DNA: TGTGCCAGCAGTTTAAGTAGTCGGGCCTACGAGCAGTACTTC; CDR3: CASSLSSRAYEQYF
D: -; V: TRBV9; J: TRBJ1-1; size: -; DNA: TGTGCCAGCAGCGCCTACTTGAACACTGAAGCTTTCTTT; CDR3: CASSAYLNTEAFF
D: -; V: TRBV3-1/TRBV3-2; J: TRBJ2-1; size: -; DNA: TGTGCCAGCAGCGCCGCGGGCAGGGGGGTCCATGAGCAGTTCTTC; CDR3: CASSAAGRGVHEQFF
D: TRBD1; V: TRBV27; J: TRBJ2-7; size: once; DNA: TGTGCCAGCAGTCCCATAGGACAGGGCTACGAGCAGTACTTC; CDR3: CASSPIGQGYEQYF
D: -; V: TRBV5-6; J: TRBJ2-7; size: -; DNA: TGTGCCAGCAGCTTGCACAGGACCTACGAGCAGTACTTC; CDR3: CASSLHRTYEQYF
D: TRBD2; V: TRBV5-5; J: TRBJ2-5; size: -; DNA: TGTGCCAGCGGATTAGCGGGGGAGTACCAAGAGACCCAGTACTTC; CDR3: CASGLAGEYQETQYF
D: TRBD2; V: TRBV9; J: TRBJ2-1; size: -; DNA: TGTGCCAGCAGCCCTCGAGCCCTAGCGGGGGGGTCCGGGCAGTTCTTC; CDR3: CASSPRALAGGSGQFF
D: TRBD1; V: TRBV28; J: TRBJ1-5; size: -; DNA: TGTGCCAGCAGTATTCACCCAGGGGGCTACGGTCAGCCCCAGCATTTT; CDR3: CASSIHPGGYGQPQHF
D: TRBD1; V: TRBV5-1; J: TRBJ1-5; size: -; DNA: TGCGCCAGCCAGGGGGCTCGGGGCAATCAGCCCCAGCATTTT; CDR3: CASQGARGNQPQHF
D: -; V: TRBV5-8; J: TRBJ1-4; size: -; DNA: TGTGCCAGCAGCTGGGCACGAGGGAGGTCAATTAATGAAAAACTGTTTTTT; CDR3: CASSWARGRSINEKLFF
D: TRBD1; V: TRBV7-2; J: TRBJ2-7; size: -; DNA: TGTGCCAGCAGCTTAGCAGGGGGCGCATTATACGAGCAGTACTTC; CDR3: CASSLAGGALYEQYF
D: -; V: TRBV28; J: TRBJ1-4; size: -; DNA: TGTGCCAGCAGTTTACGCGGGGGACGAAAACTGTTTTTT; CDR3: CASSLRGGRKLFF
D: TRBD1; V: TRBV30; J: TRBJ1-2; size: -; DNA: TGTGCCTGGAGTGAGGGACAGGGGTCTGGTGGCTACACCTTC; CDR3: CAWSEGQGSGGYTF
D: -; V: TRBV5-6; J: TRBJ2-7; size: -; DNA: TGTGCCAGCAGCTTAATGATCGGAGGAGCCTACGAGCAGTACTTC; CDR3: CASSLMIGGAYEQYF
D: -; V: TRBV9; J: TRBJ2-1; size: once; DNA: TGTGCCAGCAGCGTATCGGGGAATGAGCAGTTCTTC; CDR3: CASSVSGNEQFF
D: TRBD2; V: TRBV25-1; J: TRBJ2-1; size: -; DNA: TGTGCCAGCAGTGATTGGCTGCTAGCGGGTTCCTACAATGAGCAGTTCTTC; CDR3: CASSDWLLAGSYNEQFF
D: -; V: TRBV5-5; J: TRBJ2-7; size: -; DNA: TGTGCCAGCAGCTTGACATCAGGGGTTAGGGCCTACGAGCAGTACTTC; CDR3: CASSLTSGVRAYEQYF
D: TRBD2; V: TRBV5-1; J: TRBJ2-7; size: once; DNA: TGCGCCAGCAGCATATTATCTAGCGGGGGGGCTTACGAGCAGTACTTC; CDR3: CASSILSSGGAYEQYF
D: TRBD2; V: TRBV7-8; J: TRBJ2-7; size: -; DNA: TGTGCCAGCAGCTTAGCCGGGGGAGGGTACGAGCAGTACTTC; CDR3: CASSLAGGGYEQYF
D: TRBD1; V: TRBV15; J: TRBJ2-2; size: -; DNA: TGTGCCACCAGCTGGACAGGGGACACCGGGGAGCTGTTTTTT; CDR3: CATSWTGDTGELFF